These 6 T cell receptor beta chains were sequenced from one sample in a study of vaccination effects on CD4 cells after COVID-19. It was after around 10 days of culture that CD4+ T cells were isolated. It was two doses of either the BNT162b2 or mRNA-1273 vaccine that participants received. Which antigens these TCRs recognize remains unknown. Repertoires were generated with immunoSEQ multiplex PCR, while TCRdb's copy carries only in-frame clones and drops some. Among more than 60,000 clones listed, 74% were seen once. The sample in question was CD4+ T cells from PBMCs cultured without peptide, obtained after COVID-19 vaccination. The source of these receptors is a human donor who received a COVID-19 vaccine.

This clone was counted a single time. This chain uses TRBV19 with TRBJ1-1, with TRBD1 matching 7 bases. The CDR3 consists of 13 residues. The germline CDR1 and CDR2 sequences are LNHDA and SQIVND (reference sequence). The trim removed 5 bases at V and 5 bases at J, leaving 5 bases unmatched. This CDR3 reads CASSSDRVTEAFF. The CDR3 DNA sequence: TGTGCCAGTAGTTCAGACAGGGTTACTGAAGCTTTCTTT. Together with reference TRBV19 and TRBJ1-1, the CDR3 gives the full variable domain: DGGITQSPKYLFRKEGQNVTLSCEQNLNHDAMYWYRQDPGQGLRLIYYSQIVNDFQKGDIAEGYSVSREKKESFPLTVTSAQKNPTAFYLCASSSDRVTEAFFGQGTRLTVV.

This chain connects TRBV5-4 to TRBJ2-1, with TRBD2 matching over 8 bases. This CDR3 has 14 residues. The germline CDR1 and CDR2 sequences are SGHNT and YYREEE (reference sequence). The V segment lost 4 bases and the J segment 8 bases; nucleotides outside the gene matches: 8. The CDR3 DNA reads as TGTGCCAGCAGCGATCGACGGGGGGGCCATGAGCAGTTCTTC. The encoded protein is CASSDRRGGHEQFF. Drawing the rest from reference TRBV5-4 and TRBJ2-1, the complete variable domain is ETGVTQSPTHLIKTRGQQVTLRCSSQSGHNTVSWYQQALGQGPQFIFQYYREEENGRGNFPPRFSGLQFPNYSSELNVNALELDDSALYLCASSDRRGGHEQFFGPGTRLTVL.

This clone was seen more than once but under ten times. This chain links TRBV4-1 with TRBJ2-1; 13 positions agree with TRBD2. Trimming cost V 2 bases and J 4 bases; bases outside gene matches: 11. Germline-derived CDR1 and CDR2 are MGHRA and YSYEKL. CDR3 length: 19 amino acids. DNA of the CDR3: TGCGCCAGCAGCCAACAAACGCCCGGACTAGCGGGGGTGTACAATGAGCAGTTCTTC. Translation: CASSQQTPGLAGVYNEQFF.

J is TRBJ2-1 and V is TRBV18; 7 nucleotides align to TRBD2. CDR1 and CDR2 (germline): KGHSH, LQKENI. V trimming: 4 bases; J trimming: 8 bases; junction bases outside the gene matches: 14. The CDR3 is 16 amino acids. For the CDR3, the DNA is TGTGCCAGCTCACTGAGCGGGACCCAGGTACCAGATGAGCAGTTCTTC. Translating it yields CASSLSGTQVPDEQFF.

The chain couples TRBV6-5 to TRBJ1-3; 7 nucleotides align to TRBD1. Trimming cost V 4 bases and J 2 bases; bases outside gene matches: 2. This CDR3 spans 14 amino acids. From germline, CDR1 is MNHEY and CDR2 SVGAGI. The CDR3 is CASSSTGTGNTIYF. DNA for the CDR3: TGTGCCAGCAGTTCGACAGGGACTGGAAACACCATATATTTT.

This rearrangement joins TRBV4-1 to TRBJ1-2; D ambiguous. The germline V and J ends were trimmed by 0 bases and 7 bases, with 12 bases remaining between them. CDR1 and CDR2 (germline): MGHRA, YSYEKL. The CDR3 spans 14 residues. CDR3 sequence (DNA): TGCGCCAGCAGCCAAGATCGGCAGGTGTCTGGCTACACCTTC. It specifies CASSQDRQVSGYTF.